This TCR beta chain was captured in a study of T-cell reconstitution after alpha-beta-depleted transplantation in children. V lost 3 bases and J lost 4, with 15 bases in between. There are 15 residues in the CDR3. CDR1 is SGHTA, CDR2 FQGNSA, per germline. Molecular barcoding with unique molecular identifiers was used for the TCRbeta library. MiXCR, run by TCRdb on the PCR reads, gives a single entry per CDR3 protein. The sample lists over 5,000 distinct CDR3 sequences, 16% occurring once. This clonotype is medium-sized (0.01 to 0.1%) in the sample. What it recognizes is unknown. Study-wide results and limits: Surviving recipient T cells and thymic progenitors underlay high day-60 TCRbeta diversity in some patients. Hyperexpanded clones declined; after one year, newly produced T cells mostly supplied diversity. About two months after transplant, alpha-beta T cells reportedly came from several hundred expanded graft clones.

The specimen was PBMCs, mostly from graft donor cells, collected 60 days after TCRalphabeta/CD19-depleted stem cell transplant. The sequence derives from a male patient younger than 18 who had a stem cell transplant for acute myeloid leukemia, so the T cells may come from the graft donor. The chain carries TRBV7-2 and TRBJ1-2; no clear D. The CDR3 loop reads CASSFSGSILYGYTF. The CDR3, as DNA: TGTGCCAGCAGCTTCTCGGGGTCCATACTCTATGGCTACACCTTC.